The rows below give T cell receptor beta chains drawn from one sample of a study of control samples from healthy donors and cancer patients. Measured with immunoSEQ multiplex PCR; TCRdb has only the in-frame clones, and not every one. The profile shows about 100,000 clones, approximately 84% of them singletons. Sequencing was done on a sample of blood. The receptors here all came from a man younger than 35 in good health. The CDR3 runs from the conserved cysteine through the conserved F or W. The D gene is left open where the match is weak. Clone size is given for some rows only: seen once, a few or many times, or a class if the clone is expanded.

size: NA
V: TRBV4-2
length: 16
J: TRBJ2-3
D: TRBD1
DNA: TGTGCCAGCAGCCAAGGTACCGGGACAGGCACAGATACGCAGTATTTT
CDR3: CASSQGTGTGTDTQYF

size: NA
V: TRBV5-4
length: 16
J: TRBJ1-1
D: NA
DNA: TGTGCCAGCAGCTTGGGGCAGCCAAGTAAGAAGGGTGAAGCTTTCTTT
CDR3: CASSLGQPSKKGEAFF

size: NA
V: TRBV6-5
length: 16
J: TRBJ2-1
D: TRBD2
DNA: TGTGCCAGCAGTTACCTTGCTAGCGGGGGCCGGAATGAGCAGTTCTTC
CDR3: CASSYLASGGRNEQFF

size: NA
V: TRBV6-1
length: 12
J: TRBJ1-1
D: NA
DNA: TGTGCCAGCAATGAACAGGGAACTGAAGCTTTCTTT
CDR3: CASNEQGTEAFF

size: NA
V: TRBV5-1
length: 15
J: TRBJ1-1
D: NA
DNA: TGCGCCAGCAGCTTGATAGCGGCGTCCGGCACTGAAGCTTTCTTT
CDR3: CASSLIAASGTEAFF

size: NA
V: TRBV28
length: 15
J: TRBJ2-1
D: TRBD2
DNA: TGTGCCAGCAGCTCTAGCGGGGGTCCCTACAATGAGCAGTTCTTC
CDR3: CASSSSGGPYNEQFF

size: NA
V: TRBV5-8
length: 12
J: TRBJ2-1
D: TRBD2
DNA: TGTGCCAGCAACGAGCGGGGCAATGAGCAGTTCTTC
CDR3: CASNERGNEQFF

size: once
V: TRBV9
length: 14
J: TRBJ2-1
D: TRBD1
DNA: TGTGCCAGCAGCCTCCGGACAGGGAATAATGAGCAGTTCTTC
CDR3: CASSLRTGNNEQFF

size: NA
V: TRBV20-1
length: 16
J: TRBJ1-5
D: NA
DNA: TGCAGTGCTAGTGGCAGGGAAAGTAAGGCATATCAGCCCCAGCATTTT
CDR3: CSASGRESKAYQPQHF

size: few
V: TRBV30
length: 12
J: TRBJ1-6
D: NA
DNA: TGTGCCTGGAGTGTAACCGGCAGGTGGCTCCACTTT
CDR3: CAWSVTGRWLHF

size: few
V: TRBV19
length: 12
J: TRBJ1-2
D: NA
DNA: TGTGCCAGTAGTATAAAAGGCTATGGCTACACCTTC
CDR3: CASSIKGYGYTF

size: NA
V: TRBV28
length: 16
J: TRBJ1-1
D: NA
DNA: TGTGCCAGCTTTAGGGGAGGGAGGCTCATGAACACTGAAGCTTTCTTT
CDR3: CASFRGGRLMNTEAFF

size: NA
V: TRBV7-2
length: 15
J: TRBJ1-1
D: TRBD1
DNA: TGTGCCAGCAGCCTTAGGGGGCGCATGAACACTGAAGCTTTCTTT
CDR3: CASSLRGRMNTEAFF

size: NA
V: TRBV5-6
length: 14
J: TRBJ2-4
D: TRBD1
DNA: TGTGCCAGCAGCTCCGGACAGGGCAAAAACATTCAGTACTTC
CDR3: CASSSGQGKNIQYF

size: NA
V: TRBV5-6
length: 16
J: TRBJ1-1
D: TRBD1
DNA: TGTGCCAGCAGCTTTACGACAGGGTGGCAAAGCACTGAAGCTTTCTTT
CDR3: CASSFTTGWQSTEAFF

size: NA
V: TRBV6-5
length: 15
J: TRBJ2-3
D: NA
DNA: TGTGCCAGCAGTTACGGGTCGGCTTACACAGATACGCAGTATTTT
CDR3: CASSYGSAYTDTQYF